These 18 T cell receptor beta chains came from one sample sequenced in a study of Graves' ophthalmopathy and Graves' hyperthyroidism. From RNA, the CDR3 regions of TCR beta chains were amplified and sequenced. RT-PCR in the first round used HTBI primers; a second-round multiplex PCR followed. One entry per CDR3 protein, called by TCRdb with MiXCR from the multiplex PCR reads. This sample has a few hundred thousand distinct CDR3 sequences; approximately 15% occur once, and the top ten carry around 6.6%. Sequenced sample: peripheral blood. The receptors originated from a woman aged 18-29 years with stable Graves' hyperthyroidism.

The chain employs TRBV7-2 and TRBJ2-7; 8 bases are shared with TRBD1. J gave up 2 bases and V 0 bases, and 9 bases lay outside the gene matches. The germline V gene has CDR1 SGHTA and CDR2 FQGNSA. The CDR3 has 17 residues. CDR3 sequence: CASSLAPEDRDPYEQYF. The CDR3 region has the DNA TGTGCCAGCAGCTTAGCCCCTGAGGACAGGGATCCCTACGAGCAGTACTTC.

This clonotype has a count of ten or more. This rearrangement joins TRBV9 to TRBJ1-6; D is uncertain. CDR1 is SGDLS, CDR2 YYNGEE, per germline. Deletions cut 3 bases from V and 7 bases from J, with 11 bases between. The CDR3 has 14 residues. The chain's CDR3 is CASSGRDSNSPLHF. The CDR3 DNA reads TGTGCCAGCAGCGGTCGGGATTCCAATTCACCCCTCCACTTT.

Many counts were recorded for this clonotype. The chain recombines TRBV6-2 or TRBV6-3 with TRBJ1-2, with D possibly TRBD1 on 5 matching bases. The CDR3 covers 12 residues. V lost 2 bases and J 7 bases, leaving 8 bases between the germline ends. The germline V gene encodes CDR1 MNHEY and CDR2 SVGEGT. This CDR3 reads CASSYGTSGYTF. The CDR3 coding sequence is TGTGCCAGCAGTTACGGGACGAGTGGCTACACCTTC.

This clonotype was seen a handful of times. The chain combines TRBV11-2 with TRBJ1-6; D unclear. Germline assignment: CDR1 SGHAT and CDR2 FQNNGV. Trimming pared 0 bases from V and 10 bases from J, leaving 13 bases between. The CDR3 has 15 amino acids. CDR3 residues: CASSLDAAGGSPLHF. The CDR3 bases are TGTGCCAGCAGCTTAGACGCGGCGGGTGGCTCACCCCTCCACTTT.

This clonotype occurred many times. The chain employs TRBV6-1 and TRBJ2-7; D is perhaps TRBD1 (5 bases). From germline, CDR1 is MNHNS and CDR2 SASEGT. V was clipped by 7 bases and J by 2 bases, with 12 bases between them. The CDR3 has 13 residues. The CDR3 DNA reads as TGTGCCAGCACCCAGGGCTGGGCCTACGAGCAGTACTTC. Translation: CASTQGWAYEQYF.

This clonotype has ten or more counts. The chain links TRBV6-1 to TRBJ2-2; D is tentatively TRBD1 or TRBD2 (7 bases each). Trimming left V 6 bases short and J 6 bases short, with 14 bases between. This CDR3 has 14 amino acids. The germline V gene encodes CDR1 MNHNS and CDR2 SASEGT. This CDR3 reads CASRPGGGPGELFF. The CDR3 region has the DNA TGTGCCAGCAGGCCAGGGGGGGGTCCCGGGGAGCTGTTTTTT.

The table lists this clonotype with a few counts. Possible read error: a much larger clone is one base away. The chain couples TRBV7-2 to TRBJ1-5; D unresolved. Germline CDR1 SGHTA, CDR2 FQGNSA. The CDR3 is made up of 12 amino acids. The CDR3 here is CASSYRTQPQQF. The CDR3 DNA follows: TGTGCCAGCAGCTACCGCACCCAGCCCCAGCAGTTT. Full variable domain (rest looked up from reference TRBV7-2 and TRBJ1-5): GAGVSQSPSNKVTEKGKDVELRCDPISGHTALYWYRQSLGQGLEFLIYFQGNSAPDKSGLPSDRFSAERTGGSVSTLTIQRTQQEDSAVYLCASSYRTQPQQFGDGTRLSIL.

This clonotype was observed at least ten times. The chain links TRBV20-1 to TRBJ1-1; perhaps TRBD1 as D (6 bases). The length of the CDR3 is 14 residues. The germline gives CDR1 DFQATT, CDR2 SNEGSKA (reference sequence). In nucleotides, the CDR3 is TGCAGAGTGCTAGTTAACTGGGGGCACACTGAAGCTTTCTTT. Translation gives CRVLVNWGHTEAFF.

Many counts were recorded for this clonotype. This chain's CDR3 is CAGARETYQETQYF. The CDR3 region has the DNA TGTGCCGGAGCCCGGGAGACCTACCAAGAGACCCAGTACTTC. The chain links TRBV2 to TRBJ2-5, with D possibly being TRBD2 (6 bases). The CDR3 covers 14 residues. CDR1 and CDR2 (germline): SNHLY, FYNNEI. Deletions cut 11 bases from V and 0 bases from J, with 16 bases between. Supplemented by reference TRBV2 and TRBJ2-5, the full variable domain reads EPEVTQTPSHQVTQMGQEVILRCVPISNHLYFYWYRQILGQKVEFLVSFYNNEISEKSEIFDDQFSVERPDGSNFTLKIRSTKLEDSAMYFCAGARETYQETQYFGPGTRLLVL.

This clonotype was detected a few times. The V gene is TRBV19, the J gene TRBJ2-6; weak D call: TRBD1 (6 bases). The CDR3 length is 14 residues. V lost 6 bases, J lost 2 bases, and 8 bases lay in between. Germline values: CDR1 LNHDA, CDR2 SQIVND (reference sequence). CDR3 sequence reads: CASSHRAGANVLTF. CDR3 bases: TGTGCCAGTAGCCACAGGGCTGGGGCCAACGTCCTGACTTTC.

The chain combines TRBV11-2 with TRBJ2-5; TRBD1 might be the D (6 bases). The CDR3 covers 12 residues. Germline V gene data show CDR1 as SGHAT and CDR2 as FQNNGV. V gave up 5 bases and J gave up 9 bases, with 13 bases separating them. This CDR3 is CASSQGLESQYF. As DNA, the CDR3 is TGTGCCAGCAGCCAGGGGTTGGAGTCCCAGTACTTC.

Ten or more counts support this clonotype. The chain uses TRBV7-3 and TRBJ2-5; D is possibly TRBD1 or TRBD2 (5 bases each). V was clipped by 3 bases and J by 1 base, with 15 bases between them. Germline V gene lookup returns CDR1 SGHTA and CDR2 FQGTGA. This CDR3 has 16 amino acids. Here the CDR3 DNA reads TGTGCCAGCAGCTTTGCTCCGGGACGGGGCCAAGAGACCCAGTACTTC. Translating gives CASSFAPGRGQETQYF.

This clonotype was recorded many times. V usage is TRBV7-3 and J usage is TRBJ2-2; D ambiguous. CDR3 length equals 14 residues. The V and J ends lost 4 bases and 7 bases respectively, with 13 bases between them. Germline V gene lookup returns CDR1 SGHTA and CDR2 FQGTGA. The CDR3 is CASSSRQTSGELFF. For the CDR3, the DNA is TGTGCCAGCAGCTCACGACAAACCAGCGGGGAGCTGTTTTTT.

This clonotype was recorded at least ten times. The genes are TRBV12-3 or TRBV12-4 and TRBJ1-1; D remains unclear. The CDR3 has 14 residues. V shed 3 bases and J shed 2 bases, with 10 bases lying between them. CDR3 loop: CASSLGHGNTEAFF. CDR3 coding DNA: TGTGCCAGCAGTTTGGGTCACGGCAACACTGAAGCTTTCTTT.

At least ten counts were recorded for this clonotype. The rearrangement links TRBV29-1 to TRBJ1-3, with a tentative D call TRBD1 (6 bases). Germline V gene lookup returns CDR1 SQVTM and CDR2 ANQGSEA. CDR3 length equals 12 residues. Trimming took 8 bases from V and 4 from J, leaving 12 bases between them. The CDR3 DNA follows: TGCAGCTCACAGGGTGCAGGAAACACCATATATTTT. Its translation: CSSQGAGNTIYF.

This clonotype occurred once. A much more abundant neighbour one base away suggests this may be a read error. V gene TRBV5-1 combines with J gene TRBJ1-2, with D unclear. CDR1 and CDR2 from the germline V gene are SGHRS and YFSETQ. The CDR3 loop spans 14 amino acids. The V and J ends lost 2 bases and 6 bases respectively, with 14 bases between them. The CDR3 region has the DNA TGCGCCAGCAGCTTTTGGGAGTCGAGCCATGGCTACACCTTC. It translates to CASSFWESSHGYTF.

The sample holds many counts of this clonotype. The chain carries TRBV27 and TRBJ1-5, with D maybe TRBD1 (5 bases). The CDR3 is 14 residues long. Between the trimmed V and J ends, which lost 2 bases and 3 bases, there was a span of 8 bases. Germline lookup yields CDR1 MNHEY and CDR2 SMNVEV (reference sequence). CDR3 protein: CASSLVGDNQPQHF. As DNA, the CDR3 is TGTGCCAGCAGTTTAGTAGGGGACAATCAGCCCCAGCATTTT.

This clonotype was counted many times. The CDR3, as DNA: TGCGCCAGCAGTGATTTCGGGCAGGGGGTGCAGCCCCAGCATTTT. The encoded protein is CASSDFGQGVQPQHF. The V and J genes are TRBV10-2 and TRBJ1-5; 7 bases are shared with TRBD1. CDR3 length equals 15 residues. The V gene's germline CDR1 is WSHSY and CDR2 SAAADI. V gave up 3 bases and J gave up 7 bases; unmatched junction bases: 9.